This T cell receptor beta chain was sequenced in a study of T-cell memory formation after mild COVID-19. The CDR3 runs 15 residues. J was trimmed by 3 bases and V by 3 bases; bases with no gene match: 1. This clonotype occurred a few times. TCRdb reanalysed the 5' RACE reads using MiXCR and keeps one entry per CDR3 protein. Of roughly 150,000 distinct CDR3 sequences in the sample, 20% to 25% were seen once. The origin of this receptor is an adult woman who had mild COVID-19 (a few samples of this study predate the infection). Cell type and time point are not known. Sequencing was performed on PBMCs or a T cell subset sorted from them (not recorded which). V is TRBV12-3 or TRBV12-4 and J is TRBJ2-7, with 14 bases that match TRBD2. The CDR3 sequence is CASSLGLAGDYEQYF. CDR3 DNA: TGTGCCAGCAGTTTGGGACTAGCGGGAGACTACGAGCAGTACTTC.